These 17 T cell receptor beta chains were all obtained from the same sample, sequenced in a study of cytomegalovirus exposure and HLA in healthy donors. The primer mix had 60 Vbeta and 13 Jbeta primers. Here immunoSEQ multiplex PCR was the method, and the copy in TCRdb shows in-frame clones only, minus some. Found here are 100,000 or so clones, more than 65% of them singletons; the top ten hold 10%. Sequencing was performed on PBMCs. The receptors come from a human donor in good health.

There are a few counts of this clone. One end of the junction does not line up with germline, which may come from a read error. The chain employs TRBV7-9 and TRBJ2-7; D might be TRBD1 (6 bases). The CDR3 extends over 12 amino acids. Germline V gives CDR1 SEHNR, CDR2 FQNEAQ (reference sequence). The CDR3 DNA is TGTTCCAGCAGCTTAGTGGGGACAGAGCAGTACTTC. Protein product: CSSSLVGTEQYF.

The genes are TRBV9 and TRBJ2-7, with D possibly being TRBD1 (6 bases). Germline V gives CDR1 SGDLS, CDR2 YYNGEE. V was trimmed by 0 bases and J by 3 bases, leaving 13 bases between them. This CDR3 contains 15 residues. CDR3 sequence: CASSVGGPTFYEQYF. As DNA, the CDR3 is TGTGCCAGCAGCGTAGGGGGGCCCACTTTCTACGAGCAGTACTTC.

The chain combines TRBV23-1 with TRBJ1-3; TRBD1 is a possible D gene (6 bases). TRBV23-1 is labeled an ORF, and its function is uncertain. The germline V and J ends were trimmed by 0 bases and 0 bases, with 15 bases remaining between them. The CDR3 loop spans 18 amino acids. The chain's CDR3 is CASSQSNREESSGNTIYF. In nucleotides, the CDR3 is TGCGCCAGCAGTCAATCGAACAGGGAAGAGAGCTCTGGAAACACCATATATTTT.

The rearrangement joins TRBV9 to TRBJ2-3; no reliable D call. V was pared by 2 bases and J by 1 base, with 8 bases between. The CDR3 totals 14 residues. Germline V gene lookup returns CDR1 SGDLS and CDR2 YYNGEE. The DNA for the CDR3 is TGTGCCAGCAGCGTGCTTACAGGCACAGATACGCAGTATTTT. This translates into CASSVLTGTDTQYF.

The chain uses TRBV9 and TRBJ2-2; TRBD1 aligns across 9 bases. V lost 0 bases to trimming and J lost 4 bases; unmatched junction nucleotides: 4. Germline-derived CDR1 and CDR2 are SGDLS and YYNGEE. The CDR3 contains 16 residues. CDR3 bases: TGTGCCAGCAGCGTAGTTGGGACAGGGAGCACCGGGGAGCTGTTTTTT. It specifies CASSVVGTGSTGELFF.

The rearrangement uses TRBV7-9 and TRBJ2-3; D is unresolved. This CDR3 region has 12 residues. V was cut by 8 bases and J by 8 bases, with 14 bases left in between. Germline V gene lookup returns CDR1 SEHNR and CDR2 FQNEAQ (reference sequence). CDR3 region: CASSPLAGTQYF. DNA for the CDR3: TGTGCCAGCTCCCCGTTAGCTGGTACGCAGTATTTT. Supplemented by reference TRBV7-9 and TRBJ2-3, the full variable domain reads DTGVSQNPRHKITKRGQNVTFRCDPISEHNRLYWYRQTLGQGPEFLTYFQNEAQLEKSRLLSDRFSAERPKGSFSTLEIQRTEQGDSAMYLCASSPLAGTQYFGPGTRLTVL.

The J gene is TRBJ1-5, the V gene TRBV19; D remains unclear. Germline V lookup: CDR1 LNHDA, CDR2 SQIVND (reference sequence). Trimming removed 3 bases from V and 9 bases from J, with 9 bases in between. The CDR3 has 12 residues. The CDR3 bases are TGTGCCAGTAGTATGGGGAGTCTGCCCCAGCATTTT. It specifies CASSMGSLPQHF.

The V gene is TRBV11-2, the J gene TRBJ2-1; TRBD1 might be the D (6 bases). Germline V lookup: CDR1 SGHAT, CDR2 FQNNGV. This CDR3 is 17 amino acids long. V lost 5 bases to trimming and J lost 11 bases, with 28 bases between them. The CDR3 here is CASSPLVGTKLDKKQFF. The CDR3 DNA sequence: TGTGCCAGCAGCCCCCTTGTCGGGACAAAACTGGACAAGAAGCAGTTCTTC.

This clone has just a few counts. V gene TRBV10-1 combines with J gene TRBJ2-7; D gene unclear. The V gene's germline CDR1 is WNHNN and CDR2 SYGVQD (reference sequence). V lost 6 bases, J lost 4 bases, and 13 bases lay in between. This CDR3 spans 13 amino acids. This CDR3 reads CASSADTKYEQYF. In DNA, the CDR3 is TGCGCCAGCAGCGCAGACACGAAGTACGAGCAGTACTTC.

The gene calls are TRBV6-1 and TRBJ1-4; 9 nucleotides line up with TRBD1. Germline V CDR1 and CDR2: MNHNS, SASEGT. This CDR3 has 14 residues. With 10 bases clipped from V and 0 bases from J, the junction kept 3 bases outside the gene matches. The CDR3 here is CATGQGATNEKLFF. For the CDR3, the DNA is TGTGCCACGGGACAGGGAGCAACTAATGAAAAACTGTTTTTT.

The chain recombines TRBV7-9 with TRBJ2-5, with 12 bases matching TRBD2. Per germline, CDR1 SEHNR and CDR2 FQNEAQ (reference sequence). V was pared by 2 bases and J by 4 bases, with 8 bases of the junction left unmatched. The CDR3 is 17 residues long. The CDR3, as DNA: TGTGCCAGCAGCTTACAGCTAGCGGGGGGGCCAACAGAGACCCAGTACTTC. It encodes CASSLQLAGGPTETQYF.

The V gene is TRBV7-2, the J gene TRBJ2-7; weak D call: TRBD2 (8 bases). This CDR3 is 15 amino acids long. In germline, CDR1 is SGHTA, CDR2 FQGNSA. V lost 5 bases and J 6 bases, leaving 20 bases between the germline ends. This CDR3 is CASSPGGLAGREQYF. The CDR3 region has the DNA TGTGCCAGCAGCCCAGGGGGGCTAGCGGGCCGCGAGCAGTACTTC. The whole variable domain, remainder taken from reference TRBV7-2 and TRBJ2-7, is GAGVSQSPSNKVTEKGKDVELRCDPISGHTALYWYRQSLGQGLEFLIYFQGNSAPDKSGLPSDRFSAERTGGSVSTLTIQRTQQEDSAVYLCASSPGGLAGREQYFGPGTRLTVT.

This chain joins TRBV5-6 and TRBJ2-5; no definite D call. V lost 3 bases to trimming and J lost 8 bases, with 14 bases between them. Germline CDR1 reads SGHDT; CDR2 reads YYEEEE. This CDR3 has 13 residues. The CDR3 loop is CASSSRATITQYF. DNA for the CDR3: TGTGCCAGCAGCTCAAGAGCAACGATAACCCAGTACTTC.

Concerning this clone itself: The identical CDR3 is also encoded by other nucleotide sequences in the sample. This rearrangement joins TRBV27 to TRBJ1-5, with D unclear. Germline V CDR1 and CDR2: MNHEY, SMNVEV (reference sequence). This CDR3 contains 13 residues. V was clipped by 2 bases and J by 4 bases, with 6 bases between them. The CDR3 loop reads CASSLRENQPQHF. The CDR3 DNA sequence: TGTGCCAGCAGTTTACGGGAGAATCAGCCCCAGCATTTT.

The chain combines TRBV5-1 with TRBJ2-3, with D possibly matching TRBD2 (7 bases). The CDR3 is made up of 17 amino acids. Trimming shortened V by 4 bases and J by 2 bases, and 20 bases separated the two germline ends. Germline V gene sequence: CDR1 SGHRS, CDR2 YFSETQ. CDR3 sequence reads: CASSMGAGGGDTDTQYF. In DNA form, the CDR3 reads TGCGCCAGCAGCATGGGGGCGGGCGGGGGTGACACAGATACGCAGTATTTT.

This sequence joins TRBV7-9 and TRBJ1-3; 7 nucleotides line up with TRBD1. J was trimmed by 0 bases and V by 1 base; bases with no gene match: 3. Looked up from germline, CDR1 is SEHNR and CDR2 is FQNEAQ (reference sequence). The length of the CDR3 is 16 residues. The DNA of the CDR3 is TGTGCCAGCAGCTTAGTGGGACAGCACTCTGGAAACACCATATATTTT. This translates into CASSLVGQHSGNTIYF.

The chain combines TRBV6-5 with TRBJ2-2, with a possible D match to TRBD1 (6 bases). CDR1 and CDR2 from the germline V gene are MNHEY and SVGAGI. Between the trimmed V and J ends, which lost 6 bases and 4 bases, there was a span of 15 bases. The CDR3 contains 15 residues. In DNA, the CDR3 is TGTGCCAGCAGACCACAGGGTGAAGGCACCGGGGAGCTGTTTTTT. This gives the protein CASRPQGEGTGELFF.